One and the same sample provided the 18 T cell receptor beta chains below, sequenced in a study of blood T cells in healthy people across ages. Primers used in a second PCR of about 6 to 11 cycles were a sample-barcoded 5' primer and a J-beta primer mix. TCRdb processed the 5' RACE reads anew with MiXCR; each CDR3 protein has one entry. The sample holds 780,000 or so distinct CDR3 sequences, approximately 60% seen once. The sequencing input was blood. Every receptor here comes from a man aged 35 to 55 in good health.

CDR3 sequence reads: CASARGANYGYTF. CDR3 nucleotides: TGTGCCAGCGCGCGGGGAGCTAACTATGGCTACACCTTC. The chain combines TRBV6-1 with TRBJ1-2; D gene uncertain. Trimming left V 8 bases short and J 0 bases short, with 10 bases between. Germline CDR1 and CDR2: MNHNS and SASEGT. This CDR3 contains 13 residues.

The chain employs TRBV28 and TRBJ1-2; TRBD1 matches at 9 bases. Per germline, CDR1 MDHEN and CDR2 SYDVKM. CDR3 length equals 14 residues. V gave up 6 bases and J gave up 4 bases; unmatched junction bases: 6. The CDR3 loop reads CASRDDRGAYGYTF. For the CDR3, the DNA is TGTGCCAGCAGAGATGACAGGGGGGCCTATGGCTACACCTTC.

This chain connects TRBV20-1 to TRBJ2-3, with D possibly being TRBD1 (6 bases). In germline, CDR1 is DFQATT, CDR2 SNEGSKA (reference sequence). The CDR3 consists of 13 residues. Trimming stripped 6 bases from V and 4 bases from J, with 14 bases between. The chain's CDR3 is CSAPSRGADTQYF. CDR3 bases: TGCAGTGCGCCCTCCAGGGGCGCAGATACGCAGTATTTT.

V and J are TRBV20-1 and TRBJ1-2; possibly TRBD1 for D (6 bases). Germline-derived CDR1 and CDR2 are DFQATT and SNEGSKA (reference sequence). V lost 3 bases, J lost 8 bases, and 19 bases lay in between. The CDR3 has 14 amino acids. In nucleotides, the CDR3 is TGCAGTGCTAGGGAGGGGGGACCTCAGGGAGGCTACACCTTC. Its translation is CSAREGGPQGGYTF.

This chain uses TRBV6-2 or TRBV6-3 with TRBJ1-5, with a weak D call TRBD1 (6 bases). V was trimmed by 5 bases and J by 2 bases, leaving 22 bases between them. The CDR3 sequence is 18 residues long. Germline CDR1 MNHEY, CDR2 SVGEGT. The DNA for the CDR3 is TGTGCCAGCAGTCTAATACCGGCAGGGGTTTCGGGCAATCAGCCCCAGCATTTT. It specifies CASSLIPAGVSGNQPQHF.

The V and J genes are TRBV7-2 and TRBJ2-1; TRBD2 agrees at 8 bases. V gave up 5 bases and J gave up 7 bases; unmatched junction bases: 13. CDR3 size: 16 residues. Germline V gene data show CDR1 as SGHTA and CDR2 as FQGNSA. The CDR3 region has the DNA TGTGCCAGCAGCCCCGTAGGTAGCGGGATGACTAATGAGCAGTTCTTC. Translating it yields CASSPVGSGMTNEQFF.

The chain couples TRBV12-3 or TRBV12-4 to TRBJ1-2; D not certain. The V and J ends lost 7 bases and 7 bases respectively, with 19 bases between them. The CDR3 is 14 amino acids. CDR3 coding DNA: TGTGCCAGCACCTCACGGGCCATCCAAGGTGGCTACACCTTC. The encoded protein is CASTSRAIQGGYTF.

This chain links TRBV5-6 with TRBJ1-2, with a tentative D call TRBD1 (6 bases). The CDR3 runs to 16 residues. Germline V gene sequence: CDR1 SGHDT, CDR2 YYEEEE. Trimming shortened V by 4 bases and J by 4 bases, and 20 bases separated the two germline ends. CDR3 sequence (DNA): TGTGCCAGCAGCCCGAGGGGGGAAGGATTGAGCTATGGCTACACCTTC. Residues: CASSPRGEGLSYGYTF.

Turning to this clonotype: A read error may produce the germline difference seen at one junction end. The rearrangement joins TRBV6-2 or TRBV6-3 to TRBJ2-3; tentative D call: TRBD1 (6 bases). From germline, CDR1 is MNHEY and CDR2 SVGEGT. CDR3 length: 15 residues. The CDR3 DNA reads TGTGCCAGCAGTTACCTTGCAGGGGCGACAGTTACGCAGTATTTT. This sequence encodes CASSYLAGATVTQYF.

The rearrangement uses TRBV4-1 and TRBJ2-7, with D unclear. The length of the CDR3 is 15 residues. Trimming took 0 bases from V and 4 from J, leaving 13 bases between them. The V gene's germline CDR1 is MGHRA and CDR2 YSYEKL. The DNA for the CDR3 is TGCGCCAGCAGCCAAGAGTCGGCAGCGCCGTACGAGCAGTACTTC. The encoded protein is CASSQESAAPYEQYF.

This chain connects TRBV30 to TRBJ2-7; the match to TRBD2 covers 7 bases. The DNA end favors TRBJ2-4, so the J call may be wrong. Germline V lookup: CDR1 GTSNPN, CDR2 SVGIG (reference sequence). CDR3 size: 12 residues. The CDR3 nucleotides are TGTGCCTGGAACTTCAGGGAGGGCATTCAGTACTTC. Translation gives CAWNFREGIQYF.

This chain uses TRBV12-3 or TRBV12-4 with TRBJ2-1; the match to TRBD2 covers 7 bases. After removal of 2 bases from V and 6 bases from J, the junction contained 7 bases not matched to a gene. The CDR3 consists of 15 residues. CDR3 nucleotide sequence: TGTGCCAGCAGTTTACTGGCGGGAGTAGGCAATGAGCAGTTCTTC. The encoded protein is CASSLLAGVGNEQFF.

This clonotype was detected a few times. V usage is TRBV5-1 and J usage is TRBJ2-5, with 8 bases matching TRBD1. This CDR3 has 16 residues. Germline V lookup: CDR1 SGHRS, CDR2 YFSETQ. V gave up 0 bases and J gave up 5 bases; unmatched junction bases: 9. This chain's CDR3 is CASSLVTAGGLETQYF. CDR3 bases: TGCGCCAGCAGCTTGGTGACGGCAGGGGGCCTGGAGACCCAGTACTTC. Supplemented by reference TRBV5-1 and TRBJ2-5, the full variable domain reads KAGVTQTPRYLIKTRGQQVTLSCSPISGHRSVSWYQQTPGQGLQFLFEYFSETQRNKGNFPGRFSGRQFSNSRSEMNVSTLELGDSALYLCASSLVTAGGLETQYFGPGTRLLVL.

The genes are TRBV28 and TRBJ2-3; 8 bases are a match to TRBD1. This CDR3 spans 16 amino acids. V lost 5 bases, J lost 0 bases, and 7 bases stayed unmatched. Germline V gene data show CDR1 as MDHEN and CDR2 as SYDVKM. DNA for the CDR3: TGTGCCAGCAGTCCGTTGACAGGGGCGAGCACAGATACGCAGTATTTT. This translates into CASSPLTGASTDTQYF. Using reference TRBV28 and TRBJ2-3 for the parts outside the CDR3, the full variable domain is DVKVTQSSRYLVKRTGEKVFLECVQDMDHENMFWYRQDPGLGLRLIYFSYDVKMKEKGDIPEGYSVSREKKERFSLILESASTNQTSMYLCASSPLTGASTDTQYFGPGTRLTVL.

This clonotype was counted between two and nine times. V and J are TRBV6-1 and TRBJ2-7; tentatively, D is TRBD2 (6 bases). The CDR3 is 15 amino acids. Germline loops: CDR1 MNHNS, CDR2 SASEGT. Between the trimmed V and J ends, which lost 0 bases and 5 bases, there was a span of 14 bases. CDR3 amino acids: CASSEADGSFDEQYF. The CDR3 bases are TGTGCCAGCAGTGAAGCGGACGGGAGTTTCGACGAGCAGTACTTC.

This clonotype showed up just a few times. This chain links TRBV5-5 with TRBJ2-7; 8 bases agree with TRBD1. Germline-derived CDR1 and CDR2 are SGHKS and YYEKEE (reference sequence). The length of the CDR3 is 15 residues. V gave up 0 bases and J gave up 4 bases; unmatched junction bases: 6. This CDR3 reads CASSLATGQGYEQYF. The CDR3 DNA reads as TGTGCCAGCAGCTTGGCCACCGGACAGGGTTACGAGCAGTACTTC.

In DNA form, the CDR3 reads TGCAGTGCTAGAACTAGTCCATGGTATGAGCAGTTCTTC. As protein: CSARTSPWYEQFF. V and J are TRBV20-1 and TRBJ2-1; perhaps TRBD2 as D (5 bases). This CDR3 contains 13 residues. The germline gives CDR1 DFQATT, CDR2 SNEGSKA (reference sequence). Trimming pared 2 bases from V and 8 bases from J, leaving 13 bases between.

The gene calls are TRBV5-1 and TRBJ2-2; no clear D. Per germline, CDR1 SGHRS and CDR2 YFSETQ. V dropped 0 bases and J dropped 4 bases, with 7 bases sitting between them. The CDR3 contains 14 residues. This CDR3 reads CASSLASATGELFF. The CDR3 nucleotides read TGCGCCAGCAGCTTGGCCTCGGCCACCGGGGAGCTGTTTTTT.